This is a list of T cell receptor beta chains from one sample in a study of blood T cell repertoires in COVID-19. Clones were read by immunoSEQ multiplex PCR, and TCRdb kept only the in-frame ones, dropping some. This table holds about 330,000 clones, roughly 90% found once. Sequences were obtained from PBMCs or T cells enriched from blood (not recorded which). The receptors originated from a woman in her thirties who had recovered from COVID-19. CDR3s include the opening cysteine and the closing phenylalanine or tryptophan.

v_gene: TRBV24-1; len: 14; j_gene: TRBJ2-3; CDR3aa: CATSGLANTDTQYF
v_gene: TRBV7-9; len: 12; j_gene: TRBJ2-1; CDR3aa: CASRSEGGEQFF
v_gene: TRBV7-2; len: 13; j_gene: TRBJ2-7; CDR3aa: CASSKDRGGEQYF
v_gene: TRBV10-3; len: 14; j_gene: TRBJ1-1; CDR3aa: CAISPGTATSGAFF
v_gene: TRBV7-6; len: 15; j_gene: TRBJ2-2; CDR3aa: CASSLGQRNTGELFF
v_gene: TRBV15; len: 15; j_gene: TRBJ2-3; CDR3aa: CATSGGGTSTDTQYF
v_gene: TRBV7-2; len: 15; j_gene: TRBJ1-4; CDR3aa: CASRRGGLANEKLFF
v_gene: TRBV11-3; len: 13; j_gene: TRBJ2-7; CDR3aa: CASSLARSYEQYF
v_gene: TRBV7-9; len: 15; j_gene: TRBJ2-1; CDR3aa: CASRSSGLAGTEQFF
v_gene: TRBV5-1; len: 13; j_gene: TRBJ1-4; CDR3aa: CASSLRGDEKLFF
v_gene: TRBV5-5; len: 13; j_gene: TRBJ2-1; CDR3aa: CASTFPGYNEQFF
v_gene: TRBV7-2; len: 13; j_gene: TRBJ2-6; CDR3aa: CASSSSRANVLTF
v_gene: TRBV3-1/TRBV3-2; len: 16; j_gene: TRBJ2-1; CDR3aa: CASSRLTSGDYNEQFF
v_gene: TRBV28; len: 15; j_gene: TRBJ1-2; CDR3aa: CASRSTRQGEYGYTF
v_gene: TRBV5-1; len: 17; j_gene: TRBJ2-2; CDR3aa: CASSRGGGGLNTGELFF
v_gene: TRBV11-2; len: 13; j_gene: TRBJ2-5; CDR3aa: CASSFLFRETQYF
v_gene: TRBV28; len: 16; j_gene: TRBJ2-7; CDR3aa: CASSSLTSGSLYEQYF
v_gene: TRBV6-5; len: 15; j_gene: TRBJ2-1; CDR3aa: CASSYGLAGRNEQFF
v_gene: TRBV3-1/TRBV3-2; len: 15; j_gene: TRBJ2-1; CDR3aa: CASSRRGVRRNEQFF
v_gene: TRBV12-3/TRBV12-4; len: 11; j_gene: TRBJ1-3; CDR3aa: CASSRVNTIYF
v_gene: TRBV5-1; len: 16; j_gene: TRBJ2-3; CDR3aa: CASSATSGTSTDTQYF
v_gene: TRBV18; len: 17; j_gene: TRBJ1-2; CDR3aa: CASSPPFGQGSNYGYTF
v_gene: TRBV15; len: 14; j_gene: TRBJ2-7; CDR3aa: CATSTGTPTTEQYF
v_gene: TRBV3-1/TRBV3-2; len: 12; j_gene: TRBJ2-3; CDR3aa: CASSLSRDWKCF
v_gene: TRBV30; len: 16; j_gene: TRBJ2-5; CDR3aa: CAWGQGLASGGETQYF
v_gene: TRBV27; len: 17; j_gene: TRBJ2-1; CDR3aa: CASSFDRSDGGKNEQFF
v_gene: TRBV12-3/TRBV12-4; len: 12; j_gene: TRBJ1-3; CDR3aa: CASSPSGNTIYF
v_gene: TRBV7-2; len: 15; j_gene: TRBJ1-1; CDR3aa: CASSLRGQKNTEAFF
v_gene: TRBV27; len: 15; j_gene: TRBJ2-1; CDR3aa: CASSLRLAGMDEQFF
v_gene: TRBV28; len: 13; j_gene: TRBJ1-2; CDR3aa: CASSFPGIGGYTF
v_gene: TRBV5-4; len: 12; j_gene: TRBJ2-1; CDR3aa: CASSYMNNEQFF
v_gene: TRBV30; len: 14; j_gene: TRBJ1-2; CDR3aa: CAWGGEGASYGYTF
v_gene: TRBV5-8; len: 15; j_gene: TRBJ1-5; CDR3aa: CASSLNRGAVEPQHF
v_gene: TRBV7-3; len: 17; j_gene: TRBJ2-7; CDR3aa: CASSPRGVAGGLYEQYF
v_gene: TRBV6-2/TRBV6-3; len: 16; j_gene: TRBJ2-7; CDR3aa: CASSYSRGQTKNEQYF
v_gene: TRBV27; len: 14; j_gene: TRBJ2-2; CDR3aa: CASSWTGGIGELFF
v_gene: TRBV12-3/TRBV12-4; len: 13; j_gene: TRBJ1-1; CDR3aa: CASSLDRVVEAFF
v_gene: TRBV5-6; len: 13; j_gene: TRBJ2-7; CDR3aa: CASSWDRDYEQYF
v_gene: TRBV6-2/TRBV6-3; len: 15; j_gene: TRBJ2-5; CDR3aa: CASSYSTSDQETQYF
v_gene: TRBV28; len: 16; j_gene: TRBJ2-7; CDR3aa: CASPPGLGQGGYEQYF
v_gene: TRBV5-1; len: 14; j_gene: TRBJ2-1; CDR3aa: CASMKDRAGNEQFF
v_gene: TRBV5-1; len: 15; j_gene: TRBJ1-1; CDR3aa: CASSPNHGQNTEAFF
v_gene: TRBV27; len: 15; j_gene: TRBJ2-7; CDR3aa: CASSCNTGGVYEQYF
v_gene: TRBV7-2; len: 13; j_gene: TRBJ1-2; CDR3aa: CASSSGQGFGYTF
v_gene: TRBV11-1; len: 16; j_gene: TRBJ2-1; CDR3aa: CASSPRSGGRNNEQFF
v_gene: TRBV3-1/TRBV3-2; len: 20; j_gene: TRBJ1-1; CDR3aa: CASSQTMVIGRIRANAEAFF
v_gene: TRBV6-5; len: 15; j_gene: TRBJ2-7; CDR3aa: CASTDPAGGLYEQYF
v_gene: TRBV4-1; len: 13; j_gene: TRBJ1-1; CDR3aa: CASSQTGNTEAFF